This TCR beta chain emerged from a study of CD4 T cells in relation to SARS-CoV-2 and coronaviruses. Repertoires were generated with immunoSEQ multiplex PCR, while TCRdb's copy carries only in-frame clones and drops some. The table includes around 54,000 clones, 92% detected once. This CDR3 region has 14 residues. The receptor was isolated from an adult with COVID-19. The chain uses TRBV21-1 and TRBJ2-5; the D segment call TRBD2 is taken from the table without a DNA check. TRBV21-1 is a recognized pseudogene. Input material: naive CD4+ T cells from PBMCs. The subset denotes: naive CD4+ T cells isolated by negative enrichment. The CDR3: CASSITIRRETQYF. CDR3 nucleotides: TGTGCCAGCAGCATAACGATCCGCCGGGAGACCCAGTACTTC.